Each of the 9 T cell receptor beta chains below was sequenced from the same sample in a study of cytomegalovirus exposure and HLA in healthy donors. The PCR contained 60 Vbeta and 13 Jbeta primers. Generated by immunoSEQ multiplex PCR, the TCRdb table keeps only in-frame clones and is missing some. The sample holds 100,000 or so clones, 60% to 80% seen once. Sequences were obtained from PBMCs. The source of these receptors is a woman aged 25-40 years in good health and CMV-seronegative.

The chain is built from TRBV7-8 and TRBJ2-2; D is ambiguous. This CDR3 contains 15 residues. Trimming shortened V by 1 base and J by 6 bases, and 12 bases separated the two germline ends. CDR1 and CDR2 from the germline V gene are SGHVS and FQNEAQ. CDR3: CASSLERLLSGELFF. DNA for the CDR3: TGTGCCAGCAGCTTAGAGAGGTTGTTGTCCGGGGAGCTGTTTTTT.

V usage is TRBV10-3 and J usage is TRBJ2-5; 14 positions agree with TRBD2. Germline lookup yields CDR1 ENHRY and CDR2 SYGVKD. The trim removed 4 bases at V and 1 base at J, leaving 5 bases unmatched. CDR3 length equals 17 residues. CDR3 residues: CAISGTSGGRAQETQYF. The CDR3 region has the DNA TGTGCCATCAGTGGGACTAGCGGGGGGCGAGCCCAAGAGACCCAGTACTTC.

The rearrangement uses TRBV6-1 and TRBJ2-5; weak D call: TRBD1 (5 bases). Germline CDR1 reads MNHNS; CDR2 reads SASEGT. Trimming stripped 1 base from V and 4 bases from J, with 10 bases between. CDR3 length: 14 residues. CDR3 in DNA: TGTGCCAGCAGTGAAGTCGAAGGGGCAGAGACCCAGTACTTC. It encodes CASSEVEGAETQYF.

This clone has more than one count but fewer than ten. V usage is TRBV13 and J usage is TRBJ2-3; D is unclear. V lost 2 bases and J lost 0, with 12 bases in between. Germline V lookup: CDR1 PRHDT, CDR2 FYEKMQ (reference sequence). The CDR3 has 16 amino acids. Here the CDR3 DNA reads TGTGCCAGCAGCTTAAGTGTCGACACTAGCACAGATACGCAGTATTTT. It is translated as CASSLSVDTSTDTQYF.

Only a few counts were recorded for this clone. The V call is TRBV2, the J call TRBJ1-1; a weak D match, TRBD1 (5 bases). Germline V gene lookup returns CDR1 SNHLY and CDR2 FYNNEI. The CDR3 totals 13 residues. DNA for the CDR3: TGTGGCATCGAAAGGGGATTCAACACTGAAGCTTTCTTT. Its translation is CGIERGFNTEAFF.

This chain joins TRBV5-5 and TRBJ2-7; 8 bases are shared with TRBD1. With V trimmed by 4 bases and J by 0 bases, 3 bases remained unmatched. The CDR3 extends over 14 amino acids. Per germline, CDR1 SGHKS and CDR2 YYEKEE (reference sequence). Here the CDR3 DNA reads TGTGCCAGCAGCCCGGACAGGGTCTCCTACGAGCAGTACTTC. Protein product: CASSPDRVSYEQYF.

This rearrangement joins TRBV7-9 to TRBJ2-1; TRBD2 agrees at 7 bases. Trimming removed 1 base from V and 1 base from J; junction bases left unmatched: 7. Germline CDR1 SEHNR, CDR2 FQNEAQ (reference sequence). The CDR3 length is 17 residues. CDR3 bases: TGTGCCAGCAGCTTAGAAGCGGGGATGAGGTCCTACAATGAGCAGTTCTTC. Its protein product is CASSLEAGMRSYNEQFF.

In this sample, this clone turned up a few times. The chain is built from TRBV6-7 and TRBJ1-6; 7 bases align to TRBD1. TRBV6-7 is given ORF status, its function remaining uncertain. V lost 4 bases to trimming and J lost 7 bases; unmatched junction nucleotides: 4. The length of the CDR3 is 14 residues. The CDR3 DNA sequence: TGTGCCAGCAGTTCAACAGGGGAGAATTCACCCCTCCACTTT. This codes for CASSSTGENSPLHF.

The chain recombines TRBV19 with TRBJ2-7; TRBD1 matches 10 bases. The V and J ends lost 2 bases and 7 bases, in that order; junction bases with no gene match: 11. This CDR3 is built from 16 residues. Per germline, CDR1 LNHDA and CDR2 SQIVND (reference sequence). The CDR3 DNA sequence: TGTGCCAGTAGTATAACCGGGACAGGGGAGAGTCGGGAGCAGTACTTC. Translating it yields CASSITGTGESREQYF.